This record looks at one TCR beta chain sequence and its context. V shed 5 bases, J shed 7 bases, and the junction held 13 bases outside the gene matches. This CDR3 comprises 16 residues. Germline V CDR1 and CDR2: MNHEY, SMNVEV (reference sequence). The sample is drawn from a study of T cell changes during pregnancy in multiple sclerosis. Generated by immunoSEQ multiplex PCR, the TCRdb table keeps only in-frame clones and is missing some. The sample shows some 48,000 clones, 85% to 95% of them seen only once. The material was CD8+ T cells from peripheral blood mononuclear cells, obtained in the first trimester of pregnancy. The source is a female donor with multiple sclerosis, enrolled in a pregnancy study. The J gene is TRBJ2-1, the V gene TRBV27, with 8 nucleotides matching TRBD2. The CDR3 here is CASSLSREVGRNEQFF. For the CDR3, the DNA is TGTGCCAGCAGTCTTTCGCGGGAGGTTGGTAGGAATGAGCAGTTCTTC.